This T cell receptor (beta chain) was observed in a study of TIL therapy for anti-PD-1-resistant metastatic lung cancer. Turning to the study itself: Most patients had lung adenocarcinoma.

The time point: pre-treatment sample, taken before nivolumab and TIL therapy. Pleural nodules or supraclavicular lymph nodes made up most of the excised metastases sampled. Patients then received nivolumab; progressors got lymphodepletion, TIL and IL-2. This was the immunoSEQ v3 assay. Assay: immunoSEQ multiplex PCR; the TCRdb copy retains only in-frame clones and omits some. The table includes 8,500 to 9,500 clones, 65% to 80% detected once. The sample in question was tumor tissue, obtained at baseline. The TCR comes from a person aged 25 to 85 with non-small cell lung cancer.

The CDR3 bases are TGTGCCAGCGCATCTCTGAACACTGAAGCTTTCTTT. It specifies CASASLNTEAFF. This chain links TRBV18 with TRBJ1-1; no firm D call. From germline, CDR1 is KGHSH and CDR2 LQKENI. Trimming left V 8 bases short and J 0 bases short, with 7 bases between. The length of the CDR3 is 12 residues.